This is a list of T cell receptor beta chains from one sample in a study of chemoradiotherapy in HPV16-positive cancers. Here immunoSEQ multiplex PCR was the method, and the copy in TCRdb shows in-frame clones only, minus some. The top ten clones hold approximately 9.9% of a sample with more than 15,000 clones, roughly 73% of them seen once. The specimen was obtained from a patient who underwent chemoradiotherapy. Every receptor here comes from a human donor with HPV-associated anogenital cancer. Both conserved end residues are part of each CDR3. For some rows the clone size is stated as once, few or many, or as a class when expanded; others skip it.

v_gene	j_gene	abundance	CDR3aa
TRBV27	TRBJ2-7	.	CASSIPGIWEQYF
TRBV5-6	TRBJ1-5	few	CASSFWDREDQPQHF
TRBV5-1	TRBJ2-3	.	CASSFRDTDTQYF
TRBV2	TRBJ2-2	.	CASRGSPAGELFF
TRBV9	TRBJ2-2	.	CASSVVPDRKRTGELFF
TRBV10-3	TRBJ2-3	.	CAISDKGASTDTQYF
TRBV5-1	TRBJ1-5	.	CASSLETGNQPQHF
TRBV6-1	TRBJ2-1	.	CASSERPGVDEQFF
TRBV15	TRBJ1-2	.	CATSPGVVGNYGYTF
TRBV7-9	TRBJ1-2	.	CASSLDPFSGLSYGYTF
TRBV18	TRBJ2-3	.	CASSPPVNTDTQYF
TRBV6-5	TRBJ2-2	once	CASAFNTGELFF
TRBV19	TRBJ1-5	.	CASSIDLGSGNQPQHF
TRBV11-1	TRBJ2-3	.	CASSPYPIMRGTDTQYF
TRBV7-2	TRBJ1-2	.	CASSRTGGWYGYTF
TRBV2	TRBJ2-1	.	CASSEALRGKYNEQFF
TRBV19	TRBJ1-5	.	CASSSRAGQHF
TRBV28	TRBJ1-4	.	CASSLRATNEKLFF
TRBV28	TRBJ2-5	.	CASSLSGLPQETQYF
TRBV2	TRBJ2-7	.	CASRLFTQYF
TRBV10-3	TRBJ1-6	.	CAISVWGGQF
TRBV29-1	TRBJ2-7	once	CSVEDQWAGRYF
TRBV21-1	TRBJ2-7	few	CASSTWGLTSYEQYF
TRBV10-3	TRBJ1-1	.	CAISYDLQGEAFF
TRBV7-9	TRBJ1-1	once	CASSLDREAFF
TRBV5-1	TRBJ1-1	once	CASSYGGAEAFF
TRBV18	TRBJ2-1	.	CASSPGGQGNEQFF
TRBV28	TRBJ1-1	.	CASTAQGSFKEAFF
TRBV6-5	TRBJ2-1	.	CASSSGTGSYNEQFF
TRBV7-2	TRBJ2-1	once	CASSHIGGYEQFF
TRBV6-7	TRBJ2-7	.	CASSYSLGYEQYF
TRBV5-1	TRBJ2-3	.	CASSPFGLQDTQYF
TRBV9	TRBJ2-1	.	CASSAPLAGAYNEQFF
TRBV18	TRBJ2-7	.	CASSPANEQYF
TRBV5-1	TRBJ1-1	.	CASSLGSGNTEAFF
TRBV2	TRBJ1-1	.	CASSEEGAGGFEAFF
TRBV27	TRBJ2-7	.	CASSLSQGTYEQYF
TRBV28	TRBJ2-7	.	CASSLSGTPSYEQYF
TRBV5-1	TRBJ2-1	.	CASSLRLAGGREQFF
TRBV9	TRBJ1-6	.	CASSPRPAAYQAPLHF
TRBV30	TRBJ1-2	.	CAGYRQGFLDGYTF
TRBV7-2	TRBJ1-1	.	CASSLELGLTNTEAFF
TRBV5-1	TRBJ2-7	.	CASSLGASEQYF
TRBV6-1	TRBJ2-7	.	CASSYRDSYEQYF
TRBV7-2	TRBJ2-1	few	CASSPPNYNEQFF
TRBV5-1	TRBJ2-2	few	CASRESSGDTGELFF
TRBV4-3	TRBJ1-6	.	CASSQRPGRSNSPLHF
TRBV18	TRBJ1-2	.	CASSRTGERQGYTF